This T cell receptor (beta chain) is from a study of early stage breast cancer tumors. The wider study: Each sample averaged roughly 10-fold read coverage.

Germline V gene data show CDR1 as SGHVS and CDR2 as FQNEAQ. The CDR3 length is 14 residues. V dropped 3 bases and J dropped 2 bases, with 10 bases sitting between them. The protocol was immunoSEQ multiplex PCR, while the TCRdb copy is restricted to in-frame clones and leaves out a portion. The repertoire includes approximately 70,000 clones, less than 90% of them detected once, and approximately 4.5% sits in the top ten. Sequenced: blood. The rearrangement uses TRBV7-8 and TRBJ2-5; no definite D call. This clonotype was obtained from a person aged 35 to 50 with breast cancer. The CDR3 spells CASSFGRQQETQYF. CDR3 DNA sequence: TGTGCCAGCAGCTTCGGGCGGCAACAAGAGACCCAGTACTTC.